The sequence of this T cell receptor (beta chain) was determined in a study of PD-1 blockade in classical Hodgkin lymphoma. The study's findings and limits: Complete responders had baseline diversity similar to newly diagnosed patients. Individuals initiating nivolumab under 1 year after ASCT were excluded. CD4+ but not CD8+ TCR diversity rose significantly by C4D1.

Every patient was affected by relapse after autologous stem cell transplantation, while exposure to brentuximab vedotin was not uniform. When best responses were assessed, they were complete response, partial response or progressive disease. Profiling relied on immunoSEQ multiplex PCR, and the TCRdb table lists in-frame clones only, not all of them. The data contain roughly 90,000 clones, about four fifths of them singletons. The length of the CDR3 is 14 residues. V lost 4 bases to trimming and J lost 5 bases; unmatched junction nucleotides: 0. Germline V lookup: CDR1 ENHRY, CDR2 SYGVKD. On this clone: The target antigen is unknown.

Sequencing used peripheral blood mononuclear cells (PBMCs), obtained before the second cycle of nivolumab. The receptor comes from a human donor with classical Hodgkin lymphoma. The chain joins TRBV10-3 to TRBJ2-3, with 13 bases fitting TRBD2. CDR3 loop: CAISGLAGGDTQYF. CDR3 DNA: TGTGCCATCAGTGGACTAGCGGGAGGAGATACGCAGTATTTT.